The rows below give T cell receptor beta chains drawn from one sample of a study of shared clonotypes between healthy human individuals. Only in-frame clones appear in the TCRdb table, and some are missing; sequencing was by immunoSEQ multiplex PCR. The data contain about 1 million clones, about 77% of them singletons. The source material was memory CD4+ T cells sorted from blood. The origin of the receptors is a young man in good health. CDR3s include the opening cysteine and the closing phenylalanine or tryptophan. Fields, in order: D gene, clone size, V gene, J gene, CDR3 DNA, CDR3 protein. A D gene is named only where the DNA matches it firmly. Rows may omit the clone size; those that give it use once, few, many or a size class.

>-|many|TRBV29-1|TRBJ2-7
TGCAGCGTTTACCCCGGGCCATCATACGAGCAGTACTTC
CSVYPGPSYEQYF
>-|-|TRBV30|TRBJ2-5
TGTGCCTGGAGTGATCAGGGAGAGACCCAGTACTTC
CAWSDQGETQYF
>-|-|TRBV30|TRBJ1-1
TGTGCCTGGACCCGGGGAGAGAACACTGAAGCTTTCTTT
CAWTRGENTEAFF
>-|few|TRBV5-1|TRBJ1-5
TGCGCCAGCAGCCTGGACATCAATCAGCCCCAGCATTTT
CASSLDINQPQHF
>-|-|TRBV10-3|TRBJ2-1
TGTGCCATCAGTGTAGCGTTCCCCTACAATGAGCAGTTCTTC
CAISVAFPYNEQFF
>-|few|TRBV5-1|TRBJ1-6
TGCGCCAGCAGCTTGGAACCTCCGAGGTCACCCCTCCACTTT
CASSLEPPRSPLHF
>-|-|TRBV7-9|TRBJ1-1
TGTGCCAGCAGCTTAGGTGGCCAGGGTTCAGACACTGAAGCTTTCTTT
CASSLGGQGSDTEAFF
>-|-|TRBV6-1|TRBJ1-5
TGTGCCAGCAGTGAAGGAGGACCTCGGGAACCCCAGCATTTT
CASSEGGPREPQHF
>-|-|TRBV4-1|TRBJ2-5
TGCGCCAGCAGCCAAGAGAGAGGGTCAGCAGGGCGAGGACAAGAGACCCAGTACTTC
CASSQERGSAGRGQETQYF
>-|-|TRBV7-2|TRBJ2-5
TGTGCCAGCAGCCTACGCCCAGGGACAGTCGGGGAGGCCCAGTACTTC
CASSLRPGTVGEAQYF
>TRBD2|-|TRBV11-2|TRBJ2-5
TGTGCCAGCAGCCCAGCGGGAGGGCCCGGAGAGACCCAGTACTTC
CASSPAGGPGETQYF
>TRBD2|-|TRBV5-4|TRBJ2-1
TGTGCCAGCAGCATCGCGGGGGGGTTAAATGAGCAGTTCTTC
CASSIAGGLNEQFF
>-|-|TRBV21-1|TRBJ1-1
TGTGCCAGCAGCAAATCCCCCTTAGCTTTCTTT
CASSKSPLAFF
>-|-|TRBV4-2|TRBJ2-7
TGTGCCAGCAGCCAAAACCCAGGGGTCTCCGAGCAGTACTTC
CASSQNPGVSEQYF
>-|-|TRBV18|TRBJ1-1
TGTGCCAGCTCACCACTGGGAACGAACACTGAAGCTTTCTTT
CASSPLGTNTEAFF
>-|-|TRBV7-9|TRBJ2-3
TGTGCCAGCAGCCGAGGCGGGGCAACCACAGATACGCAGTATTTT
CASSRGGATTDTQYF
>-|-|TRBV4-3|TRBJ1-5
TGCGCCAGCAGCCAAGACAGGGGTCTTTTTAGCAATCAGCCCCAGCATTTT
CASSQDRGLFSNQPQHF
>TRBD1|-|TRBV5-5|TRBJ2-3
TGTGCCAGCAGAGTGGGGACAGGCCCCACAGATACGCAGTATTTT
CASRVGTGPTDTQYF
>-|few|TRBV6-6|TRBJ1-2
TGTGCCAGCAGTGGCCGGGGAGGGACTAACTATGGCTACACCTTC
CASSGRGGTNYGYTF
>-|-|TRBV5-1|TRBJ2-3
TGCGCCAGCAGCTTGGGACCAATAGGCACAGATACGCAGTATTTT
CASSLGPIGTDTQYF
>TRBD1|-|TRBV5-6|TRBJ1-5
TGTGCCAGCAGCTTACGGACAGGTAGCAATCAGCCCCAGCATTTT
CASSLRTGSNQPQHF
>TRBD1|-|TRBV28|TRBJ2-7
TGTGCCAGCAGTCCCTCCGGGACAGCCACGTACGAGCAGTACTTC
CASSPSGTATYEQYF
>TRBD1|-|TRBV9|TRBJ2-7
TGTGCCAGCAGCCCCCCGAACAGGGGCTACGAGCAGTACTTC
CASSPPNRGYEQYF
>-|-|TRBV27|TRBJ2-7
TGTGCCAGGACCCTATACGAGCAGTACTTC
CARTLYEQYF
>-|once|TRBV28|TRBJ2-4
TGTGCCAGCTCACAGGAAGGGGCACCCAAAAACATTCAGTACTTC
CASSQEGAPKNIQYF
>TRBD2|many|TRBV7-2|TRBJ2-2
TGTGCCAGCAGCTTAGGAGCAGCGGGAGGACCCGGGGAGCTGTTTTTT
CASSLGAAGGPGELFF
>-|-|TRBV30|TRBJ1-2
TGTGCCTGGAGTCCGGACATTTATGGCTACACCTTC
CAWSPDIYGYTF
>-|-|TRBV19|TRBJ2-1
TGTGCCAGTAGAGTGGCCGGGAGTTCGGTGAATGAGCAGTTCTTC
CASRVAGSSVNEQFF
>-|-|TRBV18|TRBJ2-1
TGTGCCAGCTCACTGGAGGTGGGCAATTTCAATGAGCAGTTCTTC
CASSLEVGNFNEQFF
>-|-|TRBV18|TRBJ1-2
TGTGCCAGCTCACAGACGCCAGCCTCTGACGGCTACACCTTC
CASSQTPASDGYTF
>-|few|TRBV6-4|TRBJ1-1
TGTGCCAGCAGTACACAGGAGAACACTGAAGCTTTCTTT
CASSTQENTEAFF
>-|-|TRBV10-1|TRBJ1-5
TGCGCCAGCAGTGGGACTCAGGGGAGAAACCAGCATTTT
CASSGTQGRNQHF
>TRBD2|-|TRBV15|TRBJ2-5
TGTGCCACCAGCAGAGATCTCGGGGGGGCCCAGTACTTC
CATSRDLGGAQYF
>TRBD2|-|TRBV6-1|TRBJ2-1
TGTGCCAGCAGTGCCTTACCTCCGGGACTAGCCTACAATGAGCAGTTCTTC
CASSALPPGLAYNEQFF
>TRBD1|-|TRBV6-5|TRBJ1-2
TGTGCCAGCAGCCCCGACAGGGAGCTTCTCGGCTACACCTTC
CASSPDRELLGYTF
>-|-|TRBV28|TRBJ2-7
TGTGCCAGCAGACCCGGGACACCACCCTACGAGCAGTACTTC
CASRPGTPPYEQYF
>-|-|TRBV5-4|TRBJ2-2
TGTGCCAGCAGCTTGTTAGCTGGGTTGAACACCGGGGAGCTGTTTTTT
CASSLLAGLNTGELFF
>TRBD1|-|TRBV7-3|TRBJ2-1
TGTGCCAGCAGCTCGACAGGGGGCGGTGAGCAGTTCTTC
CASSSTGGGEQFF
>-|-|TRBV28|TRBJ2-5
TGTGCCAGCAGTTTAGCGGGGACTCACGAGACCCAGTACTTC
CASSLAGTHETQYF
>-|once|TRBV28|TRBJ1-5
TGTGCCAGCAGTTTCCAGGGTGGGAACGCCAATCAGCCCCAGCATTTT
CASSFQGGNANQPQHF
>-|few|TRBV7-2|TRBJ2-5
TGTGCCAGCAGCTTACGGGGCGGGCCTAAGGAGACCCAGTACTTC
CASSLRGGPKETQYF
>TRBD1|-|TRBV28|TRBJ2-7
TGTGCCAGCAGTTTAAGTTACAGGGGCTACGAGCAGTACTTC
CASSLSYRGYEQYF
>TRBD1|-|TRBV7-2|TRBJ1-5
TGTGCCAGCAGCACAACCGGGACAGGGTGGCGCAATCAGCCCCAGCATTTT
CASSTTGTGWRNQPQHF
>-|-|TRBV7-2|TRBJ2-3
TGTGCCAGCAGCTTACGCCGCACAGATACGCAGTATTTT
CASSLRRTDTQYF
>-|once|TRBV4-1|TRBJ2-5
TGCGCCAGCAGCCGCGCCACAGTAGTTAGCGAGACCCAGTACTTC
CASSRATVVSETQYF